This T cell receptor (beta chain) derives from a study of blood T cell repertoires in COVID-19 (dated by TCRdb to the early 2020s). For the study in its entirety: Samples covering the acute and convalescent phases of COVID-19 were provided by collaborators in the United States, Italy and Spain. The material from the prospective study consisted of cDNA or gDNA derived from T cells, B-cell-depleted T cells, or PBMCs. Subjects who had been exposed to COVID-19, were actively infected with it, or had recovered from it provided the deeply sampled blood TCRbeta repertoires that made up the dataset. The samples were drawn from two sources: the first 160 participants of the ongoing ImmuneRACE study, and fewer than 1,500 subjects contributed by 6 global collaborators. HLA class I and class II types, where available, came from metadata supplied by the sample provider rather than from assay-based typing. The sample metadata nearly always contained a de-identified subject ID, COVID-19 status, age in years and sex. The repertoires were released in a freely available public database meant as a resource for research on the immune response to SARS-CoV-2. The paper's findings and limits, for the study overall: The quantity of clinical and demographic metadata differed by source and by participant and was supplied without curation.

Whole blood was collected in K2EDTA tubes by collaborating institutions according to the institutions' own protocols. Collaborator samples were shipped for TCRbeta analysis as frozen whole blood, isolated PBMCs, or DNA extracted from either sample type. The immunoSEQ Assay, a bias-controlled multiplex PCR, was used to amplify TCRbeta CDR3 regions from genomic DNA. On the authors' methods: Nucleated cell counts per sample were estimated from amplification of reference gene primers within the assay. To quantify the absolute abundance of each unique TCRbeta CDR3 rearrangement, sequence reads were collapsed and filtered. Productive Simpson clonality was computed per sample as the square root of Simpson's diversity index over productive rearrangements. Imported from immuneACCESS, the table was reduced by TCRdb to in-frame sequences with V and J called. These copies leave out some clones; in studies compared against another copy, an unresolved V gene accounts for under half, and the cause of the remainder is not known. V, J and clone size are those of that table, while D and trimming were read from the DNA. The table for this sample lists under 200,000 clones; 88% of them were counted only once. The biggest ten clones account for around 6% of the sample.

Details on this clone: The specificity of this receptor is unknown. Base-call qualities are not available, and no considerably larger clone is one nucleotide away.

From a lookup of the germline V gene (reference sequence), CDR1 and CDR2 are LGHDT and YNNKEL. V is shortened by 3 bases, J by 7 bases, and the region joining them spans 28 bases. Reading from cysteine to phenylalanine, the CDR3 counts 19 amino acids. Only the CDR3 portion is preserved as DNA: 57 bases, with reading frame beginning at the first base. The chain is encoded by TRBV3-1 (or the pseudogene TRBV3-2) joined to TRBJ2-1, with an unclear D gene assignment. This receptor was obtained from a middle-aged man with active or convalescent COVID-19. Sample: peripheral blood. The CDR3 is CASSHHKSRVSVFGNEQFF. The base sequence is TGTGCCAGCAGCCACCACAAAAGTCGGGTCAGCGTTTTCGGGAATGAGCAGTTCTTC.